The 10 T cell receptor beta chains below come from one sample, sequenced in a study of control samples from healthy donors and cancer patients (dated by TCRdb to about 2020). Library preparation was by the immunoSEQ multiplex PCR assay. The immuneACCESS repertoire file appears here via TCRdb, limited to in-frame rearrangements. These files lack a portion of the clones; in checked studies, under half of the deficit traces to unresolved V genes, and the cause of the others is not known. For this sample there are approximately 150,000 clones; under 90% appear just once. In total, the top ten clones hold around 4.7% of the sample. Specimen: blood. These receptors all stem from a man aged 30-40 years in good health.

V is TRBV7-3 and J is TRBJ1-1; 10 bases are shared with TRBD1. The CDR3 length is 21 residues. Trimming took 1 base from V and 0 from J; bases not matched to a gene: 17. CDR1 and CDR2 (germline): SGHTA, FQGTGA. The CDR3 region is CASSLNRDRGSKVGMNTEAFF. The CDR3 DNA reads TGTGCCAGCAGCTTAAACCGGGACAGGGGCTCAAAGGTCGGGATGAACACTGAAGCTTTCTTT.

The CDR3 DNA sequence: TGTGCCAGCGGAAGACCCCGGGACAAAACCTACGAGCAGTACTTC. Translated, it gives CASGRPRDKTYEQYF. The chain joins TRBV27 to TRBJ2-7, with D maybe TRBD1 (6 bases). There are 15 residues in the CDR3. The V gene's germline CDR1 is MNHEY and CDR2 SMNVEV (reference sequence). V was pared by 8 bases and J by 2 bases, with 19 bases between.

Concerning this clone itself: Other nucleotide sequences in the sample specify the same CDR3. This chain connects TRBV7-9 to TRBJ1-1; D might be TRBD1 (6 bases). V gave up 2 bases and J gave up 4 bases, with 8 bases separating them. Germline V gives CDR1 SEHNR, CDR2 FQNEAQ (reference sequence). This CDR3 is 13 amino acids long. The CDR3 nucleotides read TGTGCCAGCAGCTTAACGGGGGCCACTGAAGCTTTCTTT. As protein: CASSLTGATEAFF. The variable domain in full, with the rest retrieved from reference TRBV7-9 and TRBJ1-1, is DTGVSQNPRHKITKRGQNVTFRCDPISEHNRLYWYRQTLGQGPEFLTYFQNEAQLEKSRLLSDRFSAERPKGSFSTLEIQRTEQGDSAMYLCASSLTGATEAFFGQGTRLTVV.

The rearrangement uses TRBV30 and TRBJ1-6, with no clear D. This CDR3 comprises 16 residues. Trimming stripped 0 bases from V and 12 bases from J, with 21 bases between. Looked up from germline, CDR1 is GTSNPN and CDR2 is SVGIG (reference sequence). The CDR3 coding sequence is TGTGCCTGGAGTGTCGTTGGCAGATCGTTGTTTTTACCCCTCCACTTT. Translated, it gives CAWSVVGRSLFLPLHF.

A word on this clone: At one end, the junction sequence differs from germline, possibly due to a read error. CDR3 in DNA: TGTGCCAGCAGTAAGGAAGGGGGCTCCAACAATGAGCAGTTCTTC. Amino acid sequence: CASSKEGGSNNEQFF. V and J are TRBV6-4 and TRBJ2-1; 7 nucleotides agree with TRBD1. CDR1 and CDR2 from the germline V gene are MRHNA and SNTAGT. There are 15 residues in the CDR3.

The CDR3 region is CASSPPREPYEQYF. The CDR3 DNA is TGTGCCAGCTCACCACCTCGGGAGCCCTACGAGCAGTACTTC. This chain uses TRBV18 with TRBJ2-7; D is possibly TRBD2 (6 bases). The CDR3 is made up of 14 amino acids. Germline CDR1 reads KGHSH; CDR2 reads LQKENI. V was cut by 0 bases and J by 2 bases, with 8 bases left in between.

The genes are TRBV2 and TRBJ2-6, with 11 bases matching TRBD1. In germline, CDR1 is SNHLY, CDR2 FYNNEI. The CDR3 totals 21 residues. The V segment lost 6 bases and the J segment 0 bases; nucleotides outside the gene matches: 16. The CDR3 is CASRVGAGQGVSRSGANVLTF. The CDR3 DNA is TGTGCCAGCAGGGTTGGAGCGGGACAGGGGGTTTCCCGCTCTGGGGCCAACGTCCTGACTTTC.

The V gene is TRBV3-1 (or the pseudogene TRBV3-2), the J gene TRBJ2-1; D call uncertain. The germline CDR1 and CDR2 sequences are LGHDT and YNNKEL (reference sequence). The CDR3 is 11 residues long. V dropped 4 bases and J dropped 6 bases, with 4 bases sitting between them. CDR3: CASSRTNEQFF. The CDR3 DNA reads TGTGCCAGCAGCCGAACCAATGAGCAGTTCTTC.

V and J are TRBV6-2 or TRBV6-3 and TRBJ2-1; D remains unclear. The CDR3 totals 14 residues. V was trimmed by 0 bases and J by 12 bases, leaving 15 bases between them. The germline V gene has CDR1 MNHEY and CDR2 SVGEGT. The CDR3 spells CASSYSVGAAAQFF. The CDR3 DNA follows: TGTGCCAGCAGTTACTCCGTAGGCGCCGCCGCGCAGTTCTTC.

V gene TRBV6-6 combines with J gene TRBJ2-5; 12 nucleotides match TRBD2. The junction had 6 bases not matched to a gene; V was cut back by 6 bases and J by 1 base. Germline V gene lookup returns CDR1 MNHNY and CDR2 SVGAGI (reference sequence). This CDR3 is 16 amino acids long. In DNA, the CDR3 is TGTGCCAGCAGCCGGCTAGCGGGAGGGCCCCAAGAGACCCAGTACTTC. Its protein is CASSRLAGGPQETQYF.